This T cell receptor (beta chain) was identified during a study of OX40 agonist ivuxolimab in advanced cancers. The protocol was immunoSEQ multiplex PCR, while the TCRdb copy is restricted to in-frame clones and leaves out a portion. The sample comprises about 80,000 clones, around 92% of which are singletons, and roughly 9% rests with the top ten. The sample here was CD4+ or CD8+ T cells sorted from blood, taken in a trial of the OX40 agonist ivuxolimab. The clonotype comes from an adult with an advanced solid tumor such as melanoma, head and neck, liver or kidney cancer.

CDR3 bases: TGTGCCAGCAGTCCTTCTTTTGTACATGAGCAGTTCTTC. Translation gives CASSPSFVHEQFF. The rearrangement links TRBV6-5 to TRBJ2-1; no reliable D call. The germline V gene has CDR1 MNHEY and CDR2 SVGAGI. V lost 5 bases and J lost 8, with 13 bases in between. This CDR3 spans 13 amino acids.